This T cell receptor (beta chain) was identified during a study of blood T cell repertoires in COVID-19 (TCRdb year 2020). For context, the study as a whole: Samples from collaborators originated in the United States, Italy and Spain and spanned both the acute and convalescent phases of COVID-19. The prospective study material was composed of cDNA or gDNA derived from T cells, B-cell-depleted T cells, or PBMCs. Deeply sampled blood TCRbeta repertoires from subjects exposed to, actively infected with, or recovered from COVID-19 were included in the dataset. The repertoires were released in a freely available public database meant as a resource for research on the immune response to SARS-CoV-2. Samples came from the ongoing ImmuneRACE study (first 160 participants) plus 1,254 subjects from 6 global collaborators. The sample metadata nearly always contained a de-identified subject ID, COVID-19 status, age in years and sex. HLA class I and class II types, where available, came from metadata supplied by the sample provider rather than from assay-based typing. Overall study outcomes, separate from this receptor: The amount of clinical and demographic metadata varied by source and participant and was provided uncurated.

Reading the germline V gene gives CDR1 KGHSH and CDR2 LQKENI. The CDR3 has 15 amino acids, counting the end cysteine and phenylalanine. CDR3 DNA only is kept here, 45 bases in frame from base 1. V and J are truncated by 11 bases and 0 bases respectively, leaving an intervening sequence of 16 bases. Remarks on this clone: The target of this receptor is not known. Per-nucleotide qualities are absent, and no much larger clonotype sits a single base away.

The immunoSEQ Assay, a bias-controlled multiplex PCR, was used to amplify TCRbeta CDR3 regions from genomic DNA. As for how the authors treated the data: Within the assay, amplification of reference gene primers was used to estimate how many nucleated cells each sample contained. To quantify the absolute abundance of each unique TCRbeta CDR3 rearrangement, sequence reads were collapsed and filtered. For each sample, productive Simpson clonality was calculated by taking the square root of Simpson's diversity index across productive rearrangements. In TCRdb, the immuneACCESS table is reduced to in-frame sequences with V and J assigned. These tables do not hold every clone; where another copy was compared, an unresolved V gene accounts for under half, and the others remain unexplained. V, J and clone size derive from that table, while D and trimming were established from the DNA sequence. Here the sample has 79,000 or so clones; around 87% occur a single time. Under 1.2% of the sample rests with the top ten.

Whole blood was collected in K2EDTA tubes by collaborating institutions according to the institutions' own protocols. Collaborator samples were shipped for TCRbeta analysis as frozen whole blood, isolated PBMCs, or DNA extracted from either sample type. The sequence came from a human donor in a cohort sampled during active COVID-19. The rearranged segments are TRBV18 and TRBJ2-2; TRBD1 is perhaps the D gene, given 6 matching bases. Sequenced: peripheral blood. The nucleotide sequence reads as follows: TGTGCCTGCAACAGGGATCAGGCGAACACCGGGGAGCTGTTTTTT. It translates as CACNRDQANTGELFF.